This TCR beta chain originates from a study of identical twins. Overall study results and limits: Researchers reported excess low generation probability among twin-shared out-of-frame alpha sequences.

A single record per CDR3 protein comes from TCRdb applying MiXCR to the 5' RACE reads. The sample holds under 1 million distinct CDR3 sequences; 12% are singletons and the top ten take around 1.6%. The CDR3 spans 14 residues. Germline CDR1 and CDR2: SGHRS and YFSETQ. V dropped 0 bases and J dropped 6 bases, with 10 bases sitting between them. This clonotype was seen only a few times. Its antigen is not identified. Among all donors, each was a healthy Caucasian. This same sample was also taken into another study, of yellow fever vaccine responses in identical twins.

This clonotype was sampled from a young woman in good health. Sequencing was done on a sample of PBMCs. This sequence joins TRBV5-1 and TRBJ2-1; a possible D gene is TRBD1 (5 bases). The CDR3 sequence is CASSLDQGFNEQFF. The CDR3 DNA follows: TGCGCCAGCAGCTTGGATCAGGGATTCAATGAGCAGTTCTTC.